This T cell receptor beta chain appears in the sequencing data of a study of cytomegalovirus exposure and HLA in healthy donors. V was shortened by 3 bases and J by 1 base, with 10 bases between the two germline ends. This CDR3 comprises 14 residues. The germline V gene encodes CDR1 SGHNT and CDR2 YYREEE (reference sequence). There are a few counts of this clone. PCR was performed using 60 Vbeta and 13 Jbeta primers. TCRdb's copy holds only in-frame clones and misses some; the assay was immunoSEQ multiplex PCR. The sample carries around 85,000 clones, roughly 80% recorded once. J is TRBJ2-5 and V is TRBV5-4; no reliable D call. The receptor comes from a man in his forties or fifties in good health and CMV-seropositive. The sequenced sample was PBMCs. CDR3 sequence (DNA): TGTGCCAGCAGCTCCCACACCATCCAAGAGACCCAGTACTTC. Protein sequence: CASSSHTIQETQYF.